Below, 10 T cell receptor beta chains from the same sample are listed, as sequenced in a study of blood T cells in healthy people across ages. Primed by a sample-barcoded 5' primer and a J-beta primer mix, a second PCR proceeded for about 6 to 11 cycles. TCRdb fed the 5' RACE reads into MiXCR, producing one record per CDR3 protein. The data hold about 1.6 million distinct CDR3 sequences, with about 32% observed a single time. Source material: blood. Receptors originate from a woman in her twenties or thirties in good health.

This clonotype was detected only a few times. This chain uses TRBV20-1 with TRBJ2-1, with a weak D call TRBD2 (6 bases). This CDR3 has 16 amino acids. V lost 6 bases, J lost 0 bases, and 18 bases lay in between. Germline loops: CDR1 DFQATT, CDR2 SNEGSKA (reference sequence). CDR3 bases: TGCAGTGCGCACGGAGGGGCGGGGAGCTCCTACAATGAGCAGTTCTTC. This translates into CSAHGGAGSSYNEQFF.

This clonotype was detected only a few times. The V call is TRBV27, the J call TRBJ2-7; 8 bases map to TRBD2. The CDR3 sequence is 17 residues long. V trimming: 5 bases; J trimming: 5 bases; junction bases outside the gene matches: 17. CDR1 and CDR2 from the germline V gene are MNHEY and SMNVEV (reference sequence). CDR3 nucleotides: TGTGCCAGCAGTCGTATCGATCGGGGCGGGAGGTTCGACGAGCAGTACTTC. It specifies CASSRIDRGGRFDEQYF.

V usage is TRBV3-1 and J usage is TRBJ2-3; TRBD2 matches 8 bases. Germline lookup yields CDR1 LGHDT and CDR2 YNNKEL (reference sequence). The CDR3 loop spans 15 amino acids. Unmatched junction bases numbered 9, after V lost 0 bases and J lost 10 bases. CDR3 DNA sequence: TGTGCCAGCAGCCAAGATCCTCGGGGGGGCCTAGCGCAGTATTTT. Translated, it gives CASSQDPRGGLAQYF.

The rearrangement links TRBV20-1 to TRBJ1-5; tentative D call: TRBD1 (5 bases). The germline gives CDR1 DFQATT, CDR2 SNEGSKA (reference sequence). Trimming pared 6 bases from V and 2 bases from J, leaving 11 bases between. The CDR3 totals 13 residues. The DNA for the CDR3 is TGCAGTGCCAACCGGGGCGGCAATCAGCCCCAGCATTTT. Protein product: CSANRGGNQPQHF.

The chain joins TRBV20-1 to TRBJ1-3; D gene ambiguous. This CDR3 is built from 13 residues. Trimming left V 3 bases short and J 0 bases short, with 6 bases between. CDR1 DFQATT and CDR2 SNEGSKA come from the germline V gene (reference sequence). The CDR3, as DNA: TGCAGTGCTAGGGATAACTCTGGAAACACCATATATTTT. Residues: CSARDNSGNTIYF.

V usage is TRBV30 and J usage is TRBJ1-1, with 7 bases lining up with TRBD1. CDR3 length: 13 amino acids. V lost 3 bases and J lost 4; bases outside the gene matches: 5. From germline, CDR1 is GTSNPN and CDR2 SVGIG (reference sequence). The CDR3 loop is CAWSLQGTTEAFF. The CDR3 DNA follows: TGTGCCTGGAGCCTACAGGGGACCACTGAAGCTTTCTTT.

The V gene is TRBV4-1, the J gene TRBJ1-5; unclear D gene. The V gene's germline CDR1 is MGHRA and CDR2 YSYEKL. The CDR3 runs 18 residues. V gave up 3 bases and J gave up 3 bases, with 21 bases separating them. In DNA, the CDR3 is TGCGCCAGCAGCCAGAGGAGGGAATCGGGAGCCTTCAATCAGCCCCAGCATTTT. This sequence encodes CASSQRRESGAFNQPQHF.

V is TRBV5-1 and J is TRBJ1-1; 8 bases match TRBD1. V trimming: 4 bases; J trimming: 1 base; junction bases outside the gene matches: 9. The CDR3 contains 16 residues. Germline values: CDR1 SGHRS, CDR2 YFSETQ. The DNA for the CDR3 is TGCGCCAGCAGCAATACAGGGGGAGGGTGGAACACTGAAGCTTTCTTT. This encodes CASSNTGGGWNTEAFF. Variable domain in full (rest from reference TRBV5-1 and TRBJ1-1): KAGVTQTPRYLIKTRGQQVTLSCSPISGHRSVSWYQQTPGQGLQFLFEYFSETQRNKGNFPGRFSGRQFSNSRSEMNVSTLELGDSALYLCASSNTGGGWNTEAFFGQGTRLTVV.

About this clonotype itself: A much larger clone sits a single nucleotide away, making a read error possible. The chain uses TRBV4-1 and TRBJ2-7, with 11 bases aligning to TRBD2. This CDR3 has 16 amino acids. The germline gives CDR1 MGHRA, CDR2 YSYEKL. CDR3: CANSQAGTSGNYEQYF. CDR3 DNA: TGCGCCAACAGCCAAGCCGGGACTAGCGGCAACTACGAGCAGTACTTC.

The rearrangement uses TRBV6-1 and TRBJ2-1; TRBD1 agrees at 7 bases. Trimming at V came to 2 bases and at J to 2 bases, leaving 3 bases not matched to a gene. There are 15 residues in the CDR3. CDR1 and CDR2 from the germline V gene are MNHNS and SASEGT. The CDR3 bases are TGTGCCAGCAGTGAAAGGCAGGGGGCCTACAATGAGCAGTTCTTC. Protein product: CASSERQGAYNEQFF.